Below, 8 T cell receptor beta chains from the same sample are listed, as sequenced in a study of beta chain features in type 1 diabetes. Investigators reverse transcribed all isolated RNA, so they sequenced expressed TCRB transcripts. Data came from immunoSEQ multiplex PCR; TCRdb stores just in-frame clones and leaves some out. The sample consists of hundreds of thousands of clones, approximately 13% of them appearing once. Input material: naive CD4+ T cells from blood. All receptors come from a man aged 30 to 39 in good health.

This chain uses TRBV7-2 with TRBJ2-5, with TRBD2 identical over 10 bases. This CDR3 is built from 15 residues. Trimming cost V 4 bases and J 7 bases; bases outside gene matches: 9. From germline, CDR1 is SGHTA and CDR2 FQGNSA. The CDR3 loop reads CASSSTGTSVVTQYF. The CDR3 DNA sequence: TGTGCCAGCAGCTCAACCGGGACTAGCGTGGTGACCCAGTACTTC.

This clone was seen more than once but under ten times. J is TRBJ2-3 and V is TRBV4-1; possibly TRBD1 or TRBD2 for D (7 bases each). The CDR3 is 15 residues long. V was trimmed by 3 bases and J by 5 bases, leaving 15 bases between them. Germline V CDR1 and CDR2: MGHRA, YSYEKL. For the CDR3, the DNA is TGCGCCAGCAGCCACCGAGGGGGCGGGGGAGATACGCAGTATTTT. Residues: CASSHRGGGGDTQYF.

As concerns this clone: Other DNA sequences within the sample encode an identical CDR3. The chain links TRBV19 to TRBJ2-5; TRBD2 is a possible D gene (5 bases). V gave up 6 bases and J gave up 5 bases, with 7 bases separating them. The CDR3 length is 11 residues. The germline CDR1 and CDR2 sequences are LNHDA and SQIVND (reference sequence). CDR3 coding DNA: TGTGCCAGTAGCGGCGGGGAGACCCAGTACTTC. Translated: CASSGGETQYF.

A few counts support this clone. CDR3 sequence: CASSPLGGEINEQFF. As DNA, the CDR3 is TGCGCCAGCAGCCCCCTGGGGGGGGAGATCAATGAGCAGTTCTTC. The gene calls are TRBV4-3 and TRBJ2-1, with 7 nucleotides matching TRBD2. V was clipped by 4 bases and J by 6 bases; unmatched bases: 9. The CDR3 is 15 amino acids. Germline CDR1 and CDR2: LGHNA and YSLEER.

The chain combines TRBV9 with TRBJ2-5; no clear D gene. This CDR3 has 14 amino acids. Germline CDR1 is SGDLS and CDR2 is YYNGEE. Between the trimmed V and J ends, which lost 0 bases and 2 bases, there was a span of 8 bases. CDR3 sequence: CASSVDPGQETQYF. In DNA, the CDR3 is TGTGCCAGCAGCGTAGATCCGGGTCAAGAGACCCAGTACTTC.

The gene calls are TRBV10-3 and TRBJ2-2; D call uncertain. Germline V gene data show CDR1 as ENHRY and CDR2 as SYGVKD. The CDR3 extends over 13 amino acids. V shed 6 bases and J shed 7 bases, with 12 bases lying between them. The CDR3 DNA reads TGTGCCATCAGGCAGTCGTCGGGCGGGGAGCTGTTTTTT. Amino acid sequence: CAIRQSSGGELFF.

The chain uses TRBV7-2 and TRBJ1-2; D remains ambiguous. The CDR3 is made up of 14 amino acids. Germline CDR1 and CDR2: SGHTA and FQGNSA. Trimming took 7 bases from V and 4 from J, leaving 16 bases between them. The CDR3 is CASTLSADGYGYTF. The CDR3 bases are TGTGCCAGCACCCTTTCCGCGGACGGCTATGGCTACACCTTC.

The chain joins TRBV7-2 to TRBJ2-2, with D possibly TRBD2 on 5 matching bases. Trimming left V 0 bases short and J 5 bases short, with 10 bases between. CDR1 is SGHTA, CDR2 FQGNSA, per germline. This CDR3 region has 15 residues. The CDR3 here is CASSLASGVTGELFF. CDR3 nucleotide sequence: TGTGCCAGCAGCTTAGCGTCCGGGGTAACCGGGGAGCTGTTTTTT.